This entry describes one T cell receptor beta chain. CDR3 length: 10 residues. V lost 4 bases and J lost 10, with 4 bases in between. From germline, CDR1 is SGHAT and CDR2 FQNNGV. This sample is part of a study of CD8 T cells in Susac syndrome. RNA in amounts of about 0.5 to 1 ug was reverse transcribed with random hexamers. Using its own MiXCR run on the immunoSEQ multiplex PCR reads, TCRdb lists one record per CDR3 protein. The sample lists 160,000 or so distinct CDR3 sequences, about 95% occurring once. The multiple sclerosis controls comprised treatment-naive patients whose relapsing-remitting disease was stable or active.

This rearrangement joins TRBV11-2 to TRBJ2-2; D is undetermined. Sequencing was done on a sample of CD8+ T cells from PBMCs. This clonotype originated in a human donor with multiple sclerosis. This chain's CDR3 is CASSSEELFF. The CDR3 coding sequence is TGTGCCAGCAGCTCGGAGGAGCTGTTTTTT.